A selection of T cell receptor beta chains follows, all from one sample in a study of vaccination effects on CD4 cells after COVID-19. Measured with immunoSEQ multiplex PCR; TCRdb has only the in-frame clones, and not every one. The table records 20,000 to 25,000 clones, under 85% of them present only once. The antigens of these receptors remain unknown. The sample here was CD4+ T cells from PBMCs cultured with a peptide pool, taken before COVID-19 vaccination. Receptors originate from a human donor who had a prior SARS-CoV-2 infection. The CDR3 runs from the conserved cysteine through the conserved F or W. Fields, in order: clone size, J gene, V gene, CDR3 protein. Clone size is not always given. Where it is, it says once, few, many or a class for expanded clones.

>.|TRBJ1-1|TRBV6-1
CASSEAWDEAFF
>.|TRBJ1-1|TRBV12-3/TRBV12-4
CASRGVNTEAFF
>.|TRBJ2-7|TRBV5-1
CASSPDPPSYEQYF
>.|TRBJ2-5|TRBV2
CASSGTSGGAGETQYF
>.|TRBJ2-1|TRBV2
CAVQGRREVRNEQFF
>once|TRBJ2-1|TRBV30
CAWSGRDLSSYNEQFF
>.|TRBJ1-1|TRBV19
CASIGTGLRTEAFF
>.|TRBJ1-2|TRBV7-9
CASRGTSEGYTF
>.|TRBJ1-6|TRBV4-1
CASSQDEGYIPLHF
>.|TRBJ1-4|TRBV5-6
CASSLGGAQNEKLFF
>once|TRBJ2-6|TRBV4-1
CASSRNEGSGANVLTF
>few|TRBJ2-7|TRBV6-2/TRBV6-3
CASSYLGGSSYEQYF
>.|TRBJ1-6|TRBV30
CAWSGQMNSPLHF
>.|TRBJ1-5|TRBV6-5
CASSISENQPQHF
>.|TRBJ2-7|TRBV7-2
CASSLDVRGSYEQYF
>.|TRBJ2-2|TRBV19
CASSATSGGTGELFF
>.|TRBJ2-7|TRBV5-1
CASSPRGGSYEQYF
>once|TRBJ2-1|TRBV29-1
CSVVYNEQFF
>.|TRBJ1-1|TRBV27
CASSPTGTGLNTEAFF
>medium-sized|TRBJ1-1|TRBV15
CATSRKPGAEAFF
>.|TRBJ2-1|TRBV6-5
CASRGTPGLLGEQFF
>.|TRBJ1-6|TRBV19
CASSIGREDNSPLHF
>once|TRBJ2-7|TRBV3-1/TRBV3-2
CASSRQGPYEQYF
>few|TRBJ2-3|TRBV7-3
CASSHLAGGREDTQYF
>.|TRBJ2-1|TRBV5-1
CASSLADRDTNEQFF
>.|TRBJ2-4|TRBV4-2
CASSQVHRTSGVENIQYF
>.|TRBJ2-1|TRBV4-2
CASSQEKGGSGYNEQFF
>.|TRBJ2-7|TRBV7-9
CASSLQNSYEQYF
>.|TRBJ2-3|TRBV9
CASSLGLAGGLDTQYF
>.|TRBJ2-3|TRBV30
CAWSVGLADTQYF
>.|TRBJ2-3|TRBV10-3
CAISATTGARDTQYF
>.|TRBJ2-1|TRBV7-9
CASSLVFTSDLGNEQFF
>.|TRBJ2-7|TRBV5-1
CASSLLPLRGESYEQYF
>.|TRBJ2-3|TRBV9
CASSPRRGAGTDTQYF
>once|TRBJ1-5|TRBV2
CATRETPTGQPQHF
>.|TRBJ1-4|TRBV2
CASSDSRRYEKLFF
>.|TRBJ2-2|TRBV6-5
CASTELGAITGELFF
>.|TRBJ1-1|TRBV12-3/TRBV12-4
CATSENVNTEAFF
>.|TRBJ2-1|TRBV13
CASSLGVGYNEQFF
>.|TRBJ2-3|TRBV2
CASSEFADTQYF
>.|TRBJ2-1|TRBV11-3
CASSFGRESSHNEQFF
>.|TRBJ2-3|TRBV4-3
CASSQEGRYPSTDTQYF
>.|TRBJ1-1|TRBV2
CASSFQQGRNTEAFF
>.|TRBJ2-3|TRBV5-1
CASSIEGGPDTQYF
>.|TRBJ2-1|TRBV7-6
CASSPGPQLNQFF
>.|TRBJ1-2|TRBV18
CASSPLNEGNGYTF
>.|TRBJ2-2|TRBV12-5
CASGLVILRIQPGELFF
>.|TRBJ2-5|TRBV19
CASSILHSAGPRETQYF
>few|TRBJ1-2|TRBV7-2
CASSLVGGVSGYTF
>.|TRBJ2-1|TRBV11-2
CASSLELGVSSYNEQFF
>.|TRBJ1-1|TRBV24-1
CATSHQANTEAFF
>.|TRBJ2-1|TRBV28
CASSPQGAGNEDEQFF